The sequence of this T cell receptor beta chain was determined in a study of blood T cell repertoires in COVID-19 (dated by TCRdb to between 2020 and 2021). About the full investigation: Samples covering the acute and convalescent phases of COVID-19 were provided by collaborators in the United States, Italy and Spain. The material from the prospective study consisted of cDNA or gDNA derived from T cells, B-cell-depleted T cells, or PBMCs. Deeply sampled blood TCRbeta repertoires from subjects exposed to, actively infected with, or recovered from COVID-19 were included in the dataset. The repertoires were made available in a free public database intended to serve as a resource for research on the immune response to SARS-CoV-2. Samples were obtained from the ongoing ImmuneRACE study (first 160 participants) and from over a thousand subjects provided by 6 global collaborators. Sample metadata almost always included a de-identified subject ID, COVID-19 status, age in years and sex. Where available, HLA class I and class II types were taken from metadata supplied by the sample provider and were not determined by assay-based typing.

Taken from cysteine to phenylalanine, the CDR3 has 15 residues. This entry keeps only the CDR3 DNA: 45 bases, framed from base 1. Taken from the germline V gene, the CDR1 and CDR2 loops are SGDLS and YYNGEE. Germline trimming amounts to 4 bases on V and 0 bases on J, with 4 as the count of junction bases outside the gene matches. Broad study findings and their caveats: How much clinical and demographic metadata was included differed by source and by participant, and the metadata was provided uncurated.

The immunoSEQ Assay, a bias-controlled multiplex PCR, was used to amplify TCRbeta CDR3 regions from genomic DNA. In the source study's methods: The number of nucleated cells in each sample was estimated by amplification of reference gene primers within the assay. Sequence reads were collapsed and filtered to measure the absolute abundance of every unique TCRbeta CDR3 rearrangement. Productive Simpson clonality was computed per sample as the square root of Simpson's diversity index over productive rearrangements. Held by TCRdb, this immuneACCESS table contains in-frame sequences only and omits some clones. Under half of the omission traces to an unresolved V gene where checked; the cause of the rest is unknown. The D gene and trimming were derived from the DNA, and the V and J assignments and clone size from that table. The sample data list almost 250,000 clones, and roughly 85% of these were observed just once. The ten most abundant clones make up 9.1% of the sample.

As for this clone: It has no known antigen specificity. No much larger clonotype is one base removed from it; base qualities were not supplied.

Participants in the prospective study were enrolled through a virtual design, were aged roughly 18 to 100 years, and lived in roughly 24 United States geographic areas. To assign participants to cohorts, the prospective study relied on clinical history that participants themselves reported in a screening survey and a study questionnaire. In the prospective study, mobile phlebotomists collected whole blood, serum and a nasopharyngeal or oropharyngeal swab from each participant. Additional blood draws and questionnaires over an approximately two-month period could optionally be provided by prospective study participants. Blood samples from the prospective study were shipped frozen or at room temperature prior to DNA extraction.

This chain joins TRBV9 to TRBJ2-1, with 7 junctional bases fitting TRBD1. Sequencing was carried out using PBMCs or T cells enriched from blood (not recorded which). The sequence was collected from a woman aged 45-65 years with acute COVID-19. The DNA sequence is as follows: TGTGCCAGCAGCCCTGGGGACAGCTCCTACAATGAGCAGTTCTTC. Translated, this is CASSPGDSSYNEQFF.